The 14 T cell receptor beta chains given below trace back to one sample, sequenced in a study of blood T cell repertoires in COVID-19. TCRdb's table, derived via immunoSEQ multiplex PCR, lists solely in-frame clones and lacks some. The table has 70,000 to 95,000 clones, around 78% seen once. Input material: peripheral blood. The source is a man aged 55 to 69 with COVID-19, enrolled during active disease.

The chain employs TRBV15 and TRBJ2-4; D remains unclear. Trimming removed 0 bases at V and 1 base at J, with 19 bases between. CDR1 is LNHNV and CDR2 is YYDKDF in the germline V gene (reference sequence). The CDR3 runs to 19 residues. The CDR3 region has the DNA TGTGCCACCAGCAGAGATGCAGGCACATCGGATGGGGCCAAAAACATTCAGTACTTC. This sequence encodes CATSRDAGTSDGAKNIQYF.

The gene calls are TRBV29-1 and TRBJ2-7; D is perhaps TRBD2 (7 bases). CDR1 and CDR2 (germline): SQVTM, ANQGSEA. The CDR3 is 13 residues long. V was clipped by 7 bases and J by 6 bases, with 19 bases between them. The CDR3 DNA follows: TGCAGCGCCACCTCGGGGGGCGGCCGCGAGCAGTACTTC. Its protein product is CSATSGGGREQYF.

The chain recombines TRBV21-1 with TRBJ2-1; the table's TRBD2 call for D was not verified on the DNA. TRBV21-1 is shown as a pseudogene. The CDR3 totals 19 residues. CDR3 nucleotides: TGTGCCAGCAGCAAATGTATGACTAGCGGACTTGGCTCCTACAATGAGCAGTTCTTC. Amino acid sequence: CASSKCMTSGLGSYNEQFF.

The chain has TRBV5-1 and TRBJ2-3; 7 bases are shared with TRBD2. The germline gives CDR1 SGHRS, CDR2 YFSETQ. Trimming at V came to 0 bases and at J to 5 bases, leaving 6 bases not matched to a gene. The CDR3 length is 15 residues. This CDR3 is CASSLDGGRRDTQYF. Written as DNA, the CDR3 is TGCGCCAGCAGCTTGGATGGCGGGAGAAGAGATACGCAGTATTTT. The entire variable domain, with the rest obtained from reference TRBV5-1 and TRBJ2-3, is as follows: KAGVTQTPRYLIKTRGQQVTLSCSPISGHRSVSWYQQTPGQGLQFLFEYFSETQRNKGNFPGRFSGRQFSNSRSEMNVSTLELGDSALYLCASSLDGGRRDTQYFGPGTRLTVL.

CDR3 in amino acids: CASSLGLAGGPVKDTQYF. CDR3 in DNA: TGTGCCAGCAGCCTAGGACTAGCGGGGGGGCCAGTTAAAGATACGCAGTATTTT. The chain employs TRBV9 and TRBJ2-3; TRBD2 matches at 15 bases. The J segment lost 5 bases and the V segment lost 4 bases, leaving 11 bases of the junction unmatched. Looked up from germline, CDR1 is SGDLS and CDR2 is YYNGEE. CDR3 size: 18 residues.

The chain carries TRBV5-1 and TRBJ1-4; TRBD1 agrees at 9 bases. Germline V lookup: CDR1 SGHRS, CDR2 YFSETQ. The CDR3 sequence is 14 residues long. V lost 5 bases, J lost 2 bases, and 1 base stayed unmatched. CDR3 protein: CASSTGGTNEKLFF. DNA of the CDR3: TGCGCCAGCAGTACAGGGGGCACTAATGAAAAACTGTTTTTT.

The chain combines TRBV6-5 with TRBJ2-1; 7 bases align to TRBD1. Losses at the gene ends were 6 bases for V and 10 bases for J; bases not matched to a gene: 3. The germline gives CDR1 MNHEY, CDR2 SVGAGI. This CDR3 region has 11 residues. CDR3 region: CASSGQAEQFF. CDR3 DNA: TGTGCCAGCAGCGGACAGGCGGAGCAGTTCTTC.

The CDR3 nucleotides read TGTGCCATCAGTGAGTCCCGCGGGACAGTCGGCTCTGGAAACACCATATATTTT. Amino acid sequence: CAISESRGTVGSGNTIYF. This chain connects TRBV10-3 to TRBJ1-3, with 7 bases identical to TRBD1. The trim removed 0 bases at V and 0 bases at J, leaving 8 bases unmatched. The CDR3 sequence is 18 residues long. CDR1 and CDR2 from the germline V gene are ENHRY and SYGVKD.

The rearrangement links TRBV6-5 to TRBJ2-7; D gene unclear. The germline CDR1 and CDR2 sequences are MNHEY and SVGAGI. The CDR3 spans 14 residues. The V end lost 0 bases, the J end lost 2 bases, and 8 bases lay between the germline ends. CDR3 sequence (DNA): TGTGCCAGCAGTTACTCGAGTCAGGCCTACGAGCAGTACTTC. This codes for CASSYSSQAYEQYF.

This chain connects TRBV19 to TRBJ1-2; D is unresolved. Trimming pared 5 bases from V and 8 bases from J, leaving 12 bases between. This CDR3 comprises 12 residues. The V gene's germline CDR1 is LNHDA and CDR2 SQIVND (reference sequence). In nucleotides, the CDR3 is TGTGCCAGTAGTGACAAGCTTTTGGGCTACACCTTC. This gives the protein CASSDKLLGYTF.

The chain combines TRBV6-1 with TRBJ1-6, with 7 bases identical to TRBD1. The CDR3 totals 14 residues. Germline-derived CDR1 and CDR2 are MNHNS and SASEGT. V lost 3 bases, J lost 5 bases, and 1 base stayed unmatched. The CDR3: CASSDGTDNSPLHF. As DNA, the CDR3 is TGTGCCAGCAGTGACGGGACAGATAATTCACCCCTCCACTTT.

This chain connects TRBV6-2 or TRBV6-3 to TRBJ2-3, with D tentatively TRBD1 (6 bases). Trimming stripped 6 bases from V and 2 bases from J, with 21 bases between. The germline V gene has CDR1 MNHEY and CDR2 SVGEGT. This CDR3 region has 17 residues. This CDR3 reads CASSARWAGAHTDTQYF. CDR3 in DNA: TGTGCCAGCAGCGCTCGATGGGCAGGGGCCCACACAGATACGCAGTATTTT.

The V gene is TRBV9, the J gene TRBJ2-1; 10 bases line up with TRBD2. This CDR3 has 16 amino acids. V gave up 4 bases and J gave up 5 bases; unmatched junction bases: 9. Germline values: CDR1 SGDLS, CDR2 YYNGEE. The CDR3 is CASSINLAGVHNEQFF. As DNA, the CDR3 is TGTGCCAGCAGCATAAACCTAGCGGGGGTCCACAATGAGCAGTTCTTC.

The V and J genes are TRBV7-9 and TRBJ1-6; possibly TRBD1 for D (5 bases). The V gene's germline CDR1 is SEHNR and CDR2 FQNEAQ (reference sequence). Trimming pared 6 bases from V and 5 bases from J, leaving 11 bases between. The CDR3 is made up of 14 amino acids. The CDR3 bases are TGTGCCAGCAGGTGGGGAGGGGATAATTCACCCCTCCACTTT. Amino acid sequence: CASRWGGDNSPLHF.